This is a list of T cell receptor beta chains from one sample in a study of low-dose radiotherapy and immunotherapy resistance in tumors. TCRdb recomputed calls from the reads with MiXCR, one row per CDR3 protein. The table shows roughly 76,000 distinct CDR3 sequences, with under 20% occurring only once. The source was PBMCs, collected before treatment. These receptors came from a male donor with prostate cancer. The CDR3 runs from the conserved cysteine through the conserved F or W. Each record gives: CDR3 protein, CDR3 DNA, J gene, D gene, clone size, V gene. D genes are given only for firm matches. Clone sizes are given selectively: once, few, many, or a class where the clone is expanded.

CDR3: CASSQDVAGNYGYTF; DNA: TGTGCCAGCAGCCAAGATGTGGCAGGGAACTATGGCTACACCTTC; J: TRBJ1-2; D: -; size: many; V: TRBV14
CDR3: CASSLALASTGELFF; DNA: TGCGCCAGCAGCTTGGCTTTGGCTTCCACCGGGGAGCTGTTTTTT; J: TRBJ2-2; D: -; size: -; V: TRBV5-1
CDR3: CAWSVGGGNEQFF; DNA: TGTGCCTGGAGTGTAGGAGGGGGCAATGAGCAGTTCTTC; J: TRBJ2-1; D: -; size: -; V: TRBV30
CDR3: CASTPGGMVNTEAFF; DNA: TGTGCCAGCACTCCCGGTGGTATGGTGAACACTGAAGCTTTCTTT; J: TRBJ1-1; D: -; size: many; V: TRBV6-5
CDR3: CASSPDSLAYEQYF; DNA: TGTGCCAGCTCACCGGACAGCTTAGCCTACGAGCAGTACTTC; J: TRBJ2-7; D: -; size: many; V: TRBV18
CDR3: CASSDKETQYF; DNA: TGTGCCAGCAGTGACAAAGAGACCCAGTACTTC; J: TRBJ2-5; D: -; size: many; V: TRBV6-2/TRBV6-3
CDR3: CSARDHSSYGYTF; DNA: TGCAGTGCTAGAGATCATTCCAGCTATGGCTACACCTTC; J: TRBJ1-2; D: -; size: -; V: TRBV20-1
CDR3: CSVEGLAGNYEQYF; DNA: TGCAGCGTTGAAGGGCTAGCGGGTAACTACGAGCAGTACTTC; J: TRBJ2-7; D: TRBD2; size: many; V: TRBV29-1
CDR3: CASSRTGAPVHEQYF; DNA: TGCGCCAGCAGCCGAACAGGGGCCCCTGTCCACGAGCAGTACTTC; J: TRBJ2-7; D: TRBD1; size: many; V: TRBV5-1
CDR3: CSVEDRGNDGTQYF; DNA: TGCAGCGTTGAGGACCGTGGGAACGACGGGACCCAGTACTTC; J: TRBJ2-5; D: -; size: many; V: TRBV29-1
CDR3: CASSPPKNTGELFF; DNA: TGTGCCAGCTCACCACCGAAGAACACCGGGGAGCTGTTTTTT; J: TRBJ2-2; D: -; size: many; V: TRBV18
CDR3: CASVKAGLETQYF; DNA: TGTGCCAGCGTTAAAGCAGGTCTGGAGACCCAGTACTTC; J: TRBJ2-5; D: -; size: many; V: TRBV28
CDR3: CASSPPRTAIYNEQFF; DNA: TGTGCCAGCAGCCCACCCCGGACAGCTATCTACAATGAGCAGTTCTTC; J: TRBJ2-1; D: -; size: many; V: TRBV11-1
CDR3: CASSLGLTQYF; DNA: TGTGCCAGCAGCCTTGGACTAACGCAGTATTTT; J: TRBJ2-3; D: -; size: many; V: TRBV6-2/TRBV6-3
CDR3: CASSLGTSGRRFYEQYF; DNA: TGTGCCAGTAGTCTGGGGACTAGCGGGAGACGTTTCTACGAGCAGTACTTC; J: TRBJ2-7; D: TRBD2; size: many; V: TRBV19
CDR3: CASSQRGFFGNTEAFF; DNA: TGTGCCAGCAGCCAGAGGGGGTTCTTTGGGAACACTGAAGCTTTCTTT; J: TRBJ1-1; D: -; size: many; V: TRBV14
CDR3: CASSDSLADFTDTQYF; DNA: TGTGCCAGCAGTGATTCGCTAGCGGATTTCACAGATACGCAGTATTTT; J: TRBJ2-3; D: TRBD2; size: many; V: TRBV6-1
CDR3: CASTPPGLSAAPPEQETQYF; DNA: TGTGCCAGCACCCCCCCTGGTTTAAGCGCCGCTCCTCCTGAGCAAGAGACCCAGTACTTC; J: TRBJ2-5; D: -; size: -; V: TRBV6-4
CDR3: CASSSDPNQPQHF; DNA: TGTGCCAGCAGTTCGGATCCTAATCAGCCCCAGCATTTT; J: TRBJ1-5; D: -; size: many; V: TRBV12-3/TRBV12-4
CDR3: CASSLSRIMNTEAFF; DNA: TGTGCCAGCAGCTTAAGCAGAATCATGAACACTGAAGCTTTCTTT; J: TRBJ1-1; D: -; size: -; V: TRBV11-2
CDR3: CASSQEINPGLAGDEQYF; DNA: TGTGCCAGCAGCCAAGAAATTAATCCGGGACTAGCGGGAGACGAGCAGTACTTC; J: TRBJ2-7; D: TRBD2; size: many; V: TRBV3-1
CDR3: CAISEGPGQGDSPLHF; DNA: TGTGCCATCAGCGAGGGCCCCGGACAGGGAGATTCACCCCTCCACTTT; J: TRBJ1-6; D: TRBD1; size: -; V: TRBV10-3
CDR3: CATSAKYQETGELFF; DNA: TGTGCCACCAGCGCGAAATACCAGGAAACCGGGGAGCTGTTTTTT; J: TRBJ2-2; D: -; size: many; V: TRBV15
CDR3: CATSDAGQSWDEQYF; DNA: TGTGCCACCAGTGACGCGGGACAGAGCTGGGACGAGCAGTACTTC; J: TRBJ2-7; D: -; size: -; V: TRBV24-1
CDR3: CASKLAGPLLSYNEQFF; DNA: TGTGCCAGCAAGCTAGCGGGGCCCCTTCTATCCTACAATGAGCAGTTCTTC; J: TRBJ2-1; D: TRBD2; size: many; V: TRBV7-8
CDR3: CASSLGGGYGYTF; DNA: TGTGCCAGCAGTTTAGGAGGGGGCTATGGCTACACCTTC; J: TRBJ1-2; D: -; size: -; V: TRBV28
CDR3: CASAYGMNTEAFF; DNA: TGTGCCAGCGCCTATGGGATGAACACTGAAGCTTTCTTT; J: TRBJ1-1; D: -; size: -; V: TRBV2
CDR3: CATSRDVLGSGYTF; DNA: TGTGCCACCAGCAGAGATGTCCTTGGGAGTGGCTACACCTTC; J: TRBJ1-2; D: -; size: many; V: TRBV15
CDR3: CASSLDNRGGAGELFF; DNA: TGTGCCAGCAGCTTAGACAACAGGGGGGGCGCCGGGGAGCTGTTTTTT; J: TRBJ2-2; D: -; size: many; V: TRBV7-2
CDR3: CSARDFASSTDTQYF; DNA: TGCAGTGCTAGAGATTTTGCGTCTAGCACAGATACGCAGTATTTT; J: TRBJ2-3; D: -; size: many; V: TRBV20-1
CDR3: CASSSGHPIDTGELFF; DNA: TGTGCCAGCAGTTCGGGACACCCCATTGACACCGGGGAGCTGTTTTTT; J: TRBJ2-2; D: -; size: many; V: TRBV28
CDR3: CASSQALPNTGELFF; DNA: TGTGCCAGCAGCCAAGCCCTTCCGAACACCGGGGAGCTGTTTTTT; J: TRBJ2-2; D: -; size: -; V: TRBV3-1
CDR3: CASSQELAGGADTQYF; DNA: TGCGCCAGCAGCCAAGAGCTAGCGGGGGGAGCAGATACGCAGTATTTT; J: TRBJ2-3; D: TRBD2; size: many; V: TRBV4-3
CDR3: CASSPGTSSPSTDTQYF; DNA: TGCGCCAGCAGCCCAGGGACTAGCAGTCCTAGCACAGATACGCAGTATTTT; J: TRBJ2-3; D: TRBD2; size: many; V: TRBV5-1
CDR3: CASTSLGNTEAFF; DNA: TGTGCCAGCACCTCGCTTGGGAACACTGAAGCTTTCTTT; J: TRBJ1-1; D: -; size: few; V: TRBV6-5
CDR3: CASSISAGGTYEQYF; DNA: TGTGCCAGCAGCATTAGCGCGGGAGGAACCTACGAGCAGTACTTC; J: TRBJ2-7; D: TRBD2; size: many; V: TRBV11-2
CDR3: CASSPRTGSSGANVLTF; DNA: TGTGCCAGCAGTCCCCGGACAGGCTCCTCTGGGGCCAACGTCCTGACTTTC; J: TRBJ2-6; D: TRBD1; size: many; V: TRBV6-6
CDR3: CASRDTGLPEAFF; DNA: TGTGCCAGCAGAGACACAGGGCTCCCTGAAGCTTTCTTT; J: TRBJ1-1; D: -; size: many; V: TRBV7-9
CDR3: CASSPWGSGANVLTF; DNA: TGTGCCAGTAGCCCCTGGGGCTCTGGGGCCAACGTCCTGACTTTC; J: TRBJ2-6; D: -; size: many; V: TRBV19
CDR3: CASSHEPRVYNSPLHF; DNA: TGTGCCAGCAGCCATGAACCCAGGGTGTACAATTCACCCCTCCACTTT; J: TRBJ1-6; D: -; size: many; V: TRBV3-1
CDR3: CASSQDLGTEKLFF; DNA: TGCGCCAGCAGCCAAGACCTTGGTACAGAAAAACTGTTTTTT; J: TRBJ1-4; D: -; size: many; V: TRBV4-3
CDR3: CASNPQTTGVRETQYF; DNA: TGCGCCAGCAACCCCCAAACGACAGGGGTGAGGGAGACCCAGTACTTC; J: TRBJ2-5; D: TRBD1; size: many; V: TRBV5-1
CDR3: CASTGYGTNEQFF; DNA: TGTGCCAGCACTGGGTATGGGACGAATGAGCAGTTCTTC; J: TRBJ2-1; D: -; size: few; V: TRBV12-3/TRBV12-4
CDR3: CASSPPGLAANEQFF; DNA: TGTGCCAGCAGCCCTCCGGGACTAGCGGCCAATGAGCAGTTCTTC; J: TRBJ2-1; D: TRBD2; size: -; V: TRBV7-9
CDR3: CASSPPLSIPSEAFF; DNA: TGTGCCAGCAGCCCGCCTCTCTCCATTCCGTCTGAAGCTTTCTTT; J: TRBJ1-1; D: -; size: -; V: TRBV5-8
CDR3: CASSETPPVGGQPSTDTQYF; DNA: TGTGCCAGCAGTGAAACTCCGCCGGTGGGGGGGCAACCATCCACAGATACGCAGTATTTT; J: TRBJ2-3; D: -; size: -; V: TRBV25-1
CDR3: CASSLVPGTSNQPQHF; DNA: TGTGCCAGCAGCTTGGTTCCAGGGACTAGCAATCAGCCCCAGCATTTT; J: TRBJ1-5; D: -; size: -; V: TRBV5-5
CDR3: CASSRRGGTQYF; DNA: TGTGCCAGCAGTAGGCGTGGTGGGACCCAGTACTTC; J: TRBJ2-5; D: -; size: -; V: TRBV27
CDR3: CASSYSTGRGYGYTF; DNA: TGTGCCAGCAGTTACTCGACAGGGAGGGGCTATGGCTACACCTTC; J: TRBJ1-2; D: TRBD1; size: many; V: TRBV6-5
CDR3: CASSQVTGSYEQYF; DNA: TGCGCCAGCAGCCAAGTAACAGGGTCTTACGAGCAGTACTTC; J: TRBJ2-7; D: -; size: many; V: TRBV4-1
CDR3: CASRGLAGEGGYEQYF; DNA: TGCGCCAGCAGGGGACTAGCGGGAGAAGGGGGCTACGAGCAGTACTTC; J: TRBJ2-7; D: TRBD2; size: many; V: TRBV10-2
CDR3: CASRRPGLAGADTQYF; DNA: TGTGCCAGCAGACGCCCGGGACTAGCGGGAGCAGATACGCAGTATTTT; J: TRBJ2-3; D: TRBD2; size: many; V: TRBV7-2
CDR3: CASSGGRLTVSYEQYF; DNA: TGCGCCAGCAGCGGCGGTAGGCTCACCGTATCCTACGAGCAGTACTTC; J: TRBJ2-7; D: -; size: many; V: TRBV5-1
CDR3: CSARVAGTSASNEQFF; DNA: TGCAGTGCTAGAGTCGCGGGGACTAGCGCGAGCAATGAGCAGTTCTTC; J: TRBJ2-1; D: TRBD2; size: medium-sized; V: TRBV20-1
CDR3: CATSTSIGQLVYNEQFF; DNA: TGTGCCACCAGCACTTCGATTGGACAGCTAGTTTACAATGAGCAGTTCTTC; J: TRBJ2-1; D: -; size: many; V: TRBV15
CDR3: CASKMTLGGEQYF; DNA: TGTGCCAGCAAAATGACGCTCGGCGGGGAGCAGTACTTC; J: TRBJ2-7; D: -; size: -; V: TRBV6-8